A single sample gave rise to the 18 T cell receptor beta chains below, sequenced in a study of blood T cell repertoires in COVID-19. Clones were sequenced by immunoSEQ multiplex PCR, and TCRdb holds only the in-frame ones, with some missing. The sample lists under 15,000 clones; approximately 77% were seen once. The sequencing sample was made of peripheral blood. Receptors originate from a man aged 55 to 70 with COVID-19, enrolled during active disease.

This chain joins TRBV4-1 and TRBJ1-1; D gene uncertain. Germline V gives CDR1 MGHRA, CDR2 YSYEKL. This CDR3 has 18 amino acids. V was cut by 2 bases and J by 1 base, with 20 bases left in between. Here the CDR3 reads CASSQLDLGFSRNTEAFF. The CDR3 DNA reads as TGCGCCAGCAGCCAACTAGATCTCGGCTTCTCACGGAACACTGAAGCTTTCTTT.

The chain has TRBV7-2 and TRBJ1-1; 7 positions match TRBD1. J was trimmed by 0 bases and V by 6 bases; bases with no gene match: 10. This CDR3 has 16 amino acids. Germline V gives CDR1 SGHTA, CDR2 FQGNSA. CDR3 in amino acids: CASRLDRTYMNTEAFF. The CDR3 region has the DNA TGTGCCAGCAGACTGGACAGGACCTATATGAACACTGAAGCTTTCTTT.

The chain uses TRBV29-1 and TRBJ1-4; D uncertain. The CDR3 has 13 amino acids. V lost 4 bases, J lost 8 bases, and 14 bases lay in between. Germline values: CDR1 SQVTM, CDR2 ANQGSEA. The CDR3 sequence is CSVGFGGAEKLFF. CDR3 in DNA: TGCAGCGTTGGTTTCGGAGGAGCAGAAAAACTGTTTTTT.

The genes are TRBV13 and TRBJ2-3; a weak D match, TRBD1 (5 bases). This CDR3 region has 14 residues. Trimming cost V 3 bases and J 5 bases, with 12 bases left between them. Germline-derived CDR1 and CDR2 are PRHDT and FYEKMQ (reference sequence). Here the CDR3 reads CASSLTRDGDTQYF. In DNA form, the CDR3 reads TGTGCCAGCAGCTTGACCAGGGATGGAGATACGCAGTATTTT.

The chain has TRBV11-2 and TRBJ2-1; D uncertain. Germline V gives CDR1 SGHAT, CDR2 FQNNGV. V shed 3 bases and J shed 7 bases, with 7 bases lying between them. The CDR3 has 12 residues. The CDR3: CASSFTDNEQFF. The CDR3 DNA sequence: TGTGCCAGCAGCTTCACAGATAATGAGCAGTTCTTC. Using reference TRBV11-2 and TRBJ2-1 for the parts outside the CDR3, the full variable domain is EAGVAQSPRYKIIEKRQSVAFWCNPISGHATLYWYQQILGQGPKLLIQFQNNGVVDDSQLPKDRFSAERLKGVDSTLKIQPAKLEDSAVYLCASSFTDNEQFFGPGTRLTVL.

This clone was seen a few times. The rearrangement joins TRBV28 to TRBJ1-2, with a tentative D call TRBD1 (6 bases). The CDR3 extends over 14 amino acids. CDR1 and CDR2 (germline): MDHEN, SYDVKM. V lost 3 bases to trimming and J lost 7 bases, with 15 bases between them. The CDR3 is CASSFLSGTIGYTF. CDR3 DNA sequence: TGTGCCAGCAGTTTCTTATCTGGGACAATTGGCTACACCTTC.

The chain has TRBV7-9 and TRBJ2-1; TRBD2 is a possible D gene (5 bases). The germline V and J ends were trimmed by 1 base and 5 bases, with 12 bases remaining between them. This CDR3 comprises 15 residues. Germline-derived CDR1 and CDR2 are SEHNR and FQNEAQ (reference sequence). The CDR3 sequence is CASSLDFPEDNEQFF. DNA for the CDR3: TGTGCCAGCAGCTTAGACTTTCCGGAGGACAATGAGCAGTTCTTC.

The gene calls are TRBV19 and TRBJ2-2, with 8 positions matching TRBD2. Germline CDR1 reads LNHDA; CDR2 reads SQIVND (reference sequence). This CDR3 region has 15 residues. Germline trimming cut 2 bases from V and 4 bases from J; bases unmatched to any gene: 3. CDR3 protein: CASSIRGGGTGELFF. CDR3 nucleotides: TGTGCCAGTAGTATACGGGGGGGCGGCACCGGGGAGCTGTTTTTT.

This clone was detected only a few times. The chain couples TRBV6-5 to TRBJ1-1, with D hard to call. The CDR3 runs to 13 residues. From germline, CDR1 is MNHEY and CDR2 SVGAGI. V was cut by 6 bases and J by 1 base, with 9 bases left in between. This CDR3 reads CASRNRENTEAFF. The CDR3 DNA follows: TGTGCCAGCAGGAACAGAGAGAACACTGAAGCTTTCTTT.

The chain has TRBV9 and TRBJ2-7; D ambiguous. The germline V gene has CDR1 SGDLS and CDR2 YYNGEE. Trimming removed 1 base from V and 2 bases from J, with 16 bases in between. The CDR3 consists of 16 residues. The DNA for the CDR3 is TGTGCCAGCAGCGTATGGGCCTTCGCCAGTACCTACGAGCAGTACTTC. Protein product: CASSVWAFASTYEQYF.

The V and J genes are TRBV30 and TRBJ1-1; D not resolved. The germline V and J ends were trimmed by 2 bases and 0 bases, with 7 bases remaining between them. Germline V lookup: CDR1 GTSNPN, CDR2 SVGIG (reference sequence). The CDR3 length is 13 residues. The CDR3 region is CAWSTRMNTEAFF. As DNA, the CDR3 is TGTGCCTGGAGTACAAGAATGAACACTGAAGCTTTCTTT. Full variable domain (missing parts from reference TRBV30 and TRBJ1-1): SQTIHQWPATLVQPVGSPLSLECTVEGTSNPNLYWYRQAAGRGLQLLFYSVGIGQISSEVPQNLSASRPQDRQFILSSKKLLLSDSGFYLCAWSTRMNTEAFFGQGTRLTVV.

The V gene is TRBV7-9, the J gene TRBJ2-5, with a possible D match to TRBD1 (5 bases). The CDR3 extends over 15 amino acids. The germline V gene encodes CDR1 SEHNR and CDR2 FQNEAQ (reference sequence). V was cut by 2 bases and J by 3 bases, with 13 bases left in between. CDR3 nucleotide sequence: TGTGCCAGCAGCTTATTAAGGGCAGGGAAAGAGACCCAGTACTTC. It encodes CASSLLRAGKETQYF.

This sequence joins TRBV4-1 and TRBJ2-3; D might be TRBD2 (5 bases). There are 19 residues in the CDR3. Germline lookup yields CDR1 MGHRA and CDR2 YSYEKL. V lost 0 bases and J 2 bases, leaving 21 bases between the germline ends. The DNA for the CDR3 is TGCGCCAGCAGCCAAGAAGGAGGAGGTGGTAGCTTTTACACAGATACGCAGTATTTT. Its translation: CASSQEGGGGSFYTDTQYF.

This clone turned up a few times. The chain has TRBV6-6 and TRBJ1-5, with 8 positions matching TRBD1. Germline CDR1 is MNHNY and CDR2 is SVGAGI (reference sequence). With V trimmed by 5 bases and J by 2 bases, 14 bases remained unmatched. There are 18 residues in the CDR3. CDR3 in amino acids: CASSPFRAGGKGNQPQHF. The DNA of the CDR3 is TGTGCCAGCAGTCCCTTCAGGGCAGGGGGCAAGGGCAATCAGCCCCAGCATTTT.

This clone was recorded a few times. V usage is TRBV7-9 and J usage is TRBJ1-5; possible D gene TRBD1, 6 bases. Trimming stripped 5 bases from V and 8 bases from J, with 19 bases between. The CDR3 is 15 residues long. CDR1 SEHNR and CDR2 FQNEAQ come from the germline V gene (reference sequence). CDR3: CASSTHHDEGEPQHF. CDR3 DNA sequence: TGTGCCAGCAGCACCCATCACGACGAGGGGGAGCCCCAGCATTTT.

This clone was detected a few times. The junction and the germline gene differ at one end; a read error may be behind it. The V call is TRBV12-3 or TRBV12-4, the J call TRBJ1-2; 10 positions match TRBD1. The CDR3 covers 12 residues. The CDR3 DNA follows: TGTGCCAGCAGTGCCGGGACAGGGGATACGAACTTC. It encodes CASSAGTGDTNF.

This rearrangement joins TRBV30 to TRBJ1-1; possible D gene TRBD1, 5 bases. Looked up from germline, CDR1 is GTSNPN and CDR2 is SVGIG (reference sequence). The V end was cut by 2 bases, the J end by 4 bases, with 11 bases between. This CDR3 contains 13 residues. CDR3 nucleotide sequence: TGTGCCTGGAGTACCAGGGAGGGCACTGAAGCTTTCTTT. As protein: CAWSTREGTEAFF.

V usage is TRBV11-3 and J usage is TRBJ1-1; tentatively, D is TRBD1 (5 bases). The CDR3 spans 13 residues. Germline V gives CDR1 SGHNT, CDR2 YENEEA. Trimming cost V 0 bases and J 5 bases, with 7 bases left between them. The CDR3 sequence is CASSLEGGTEAFF. The CDR3 DNA sequence: TGTGCCAGCAGCTTAGAGGGGGGGACTGAAGCTTTCTTT.